Presented here are 10 T cell receptor beta chains from one specimen sequenced in a study of response to subunit inactivated influenza vaccine (dated by TCRdb to the late 2010s). The library was produced with RT-PCR. The data were produced on an Illumina HiSeq 2500. TCRdb took the public reads, trimmed them with fastp at Q25, ran MiXCR for clone calling and kept in-frame beta chains. Here each entry gathers all rows of one CDR3 protein and keeps the most common genes and DNA. Here the sample has roughly 760,000 distinct CDR3 sequences; around 20% occur a single time. The top ten constitute roughly a tenth of the sample. Source: PBMCs from blood, taken roughly 5 days after vaccination. The origin of the receptors is a man in his fifties or sixties who received an inactivated influenza vaccine. Donor details come from another sample of the same person, matched by shared clones.

The chain links TRBV15 to TRBJ1-1, with D hard to call. Trimming stripped 0 bases from V and 5 bases from J, with 1 base between. The CDR3 runs to 11 residues. The germline V gene has CDR1 LNHNV and CDR2 YYDKDF (reference sequence). This chain's CDR3 is CATSRETEAFF. The CDR3 DNA follows: TGTGCCACCAGCAGAGAGACTGAAGCTTTCTTT.

This clonotype was detected only a few times. The V and J genes are TRBV4-3 and TRBJ1-1; the D gene is possibly TRBD1 (6 bases). In germline, CDR1 is LGHNA, CDR2 YSLEER. V lost 0 bases and J 5 bases, leaving 16 bases between the germline ends. The CDR3 loop spans 16 amino acids. The CDR3: CASSQDWASRGTEAFF. The DNA of the CDR3 is TGCGCCAGCAGCCAAGATTGGGCCTCAAGGGGGACTGAAGCTTTCTTT.

This clonotype was detected only a few times. The CDR3 DNA sequence: TGCAGCGTTGAAGAGATACAGGGGACGCGCGATACGCAGTATTTT. It encodes CSVEEIQGTRDTQYF. V usage is TRBV29-1 and J usage is TRBJ2-3, with 7 bases identical to TRBD1. Trimming at V came to 0 bases and at J to 6 bases, leaving 9 bases not matched to a gene. Germline values: CDR1 SQVTM, CDR2 ANQGSEA. The CDR3 extends over 15 amino acids.

This clonotype appeared a few times. The chain couples TRBV28 to TRBJ1-1; tentative D call: TRBD1 (6 bases). Germline CDR1 and CDR2: MDHEN and SYDVKM. V was shortened by 5 bases and J by 11 bases, with 18 bases between the two germline ends. The CDR3 runs to 13 residues. The CDR3: CASSVQGSRGAFF. The DNA for the CDR3 is TGTGCCAGCAGTGTACAGGGTTCAAGAGGGGCTTTCTTT.

The CDR3 is CAISDAITSGATYEQYF. In DNA form, the CDR3 reads TGTGCCATCAGTGATGCTATAACTAGCGGGGCCACCTACGAGCAGTACTTC. The rearrangement joins TRBV10-3 to TRBJ2-7, with TRBD2 identical over 10 bases. Germline values: CDR1 ENHRY, CDR2 SYGVKD. After removal of 3 bases from V and 2 bases from J, the junction contained 10 bases not matched to a gene. The CDR3 runs 17 residues.

Ten or more counts support this clonotype. The chain has TRBV12-3 or TRBV12-4 and TRBJ2-7, with 9 positions matching TRBD1. V lost 3 bases to trimming and J lost 4 bases; unmatched junction nucleotides: 4. The CDR3 is 14 amino acids. The CDR3 DNA reads TGTGCCAGCAGTTTTGGACAGGGGCGATACGAGCAGTACTTC. Its translation: CASSFGQGRYEQYF.

The genes are TRBV4-1 and TRBJ2-7, with 7 bases that match TRBD1. Per the germline V gene, CDR1 is MGHRA and CDR2 is YSYEKL. V gave up 2 bases and J gave up 2 bases; unmatched junction bases: 12. The CDR3 totals 17 residues. CDR3 DNA: TGCGCCAGCAGCCAATTCCAGACAGGGAACCCCCCCTACGAGCAGTACTTC. As protein: CASSQFQTGNPPYEQYF.

In this sample, this clonotype turned up a few times. V is TRBV5-1 and J is TRBJ2-7; D is unclear. Germline V CDR1 and CDR2: SGHRS, YFSETQ. Trimming took off 3 bases at V and 0 bases at J, with 10 bases between the two ends. This CDR3 is 14 amino acids long. CDR3 residues: CASSSLHFSYEQYF. DNA for the CDR3: TGCGCCAGCAGCTCGCTACATTTCTCCTACGAGCAGTACTTC.

This clonotype was seen ten or more times. The chain carries TRBV12-3 or TRBV12-4 and TRBJ2-1; 9 bases map to TRBD2. Germline trimming cut 5 bases from V and 7 bases from J; bases unmatched to any gene: 6. This CDR3 is built from 14 residues. The chain's CDR3 is CASSISGGFNEQFF. The CDR3 DNA follows: TGTGCCAGCAGTATAAGCGGGGGGTTTAATGAGCAGTTCTTC.

The CDR3 is CASSQWARETQYF. CDR3 DNA sequence: TGTGCCAGCAGCCAGTGGGCGAGAGAGACCCAGTACTTC. The chain links TRBV3-1 to TRBJ2-5; D ambiguous. CDR1 and CDR2 from the germline V gene are LGHDT and YNNKEL (reference sequence). V was clipped by 3 bases and J by 4 bases, with 9 bases between them. The CDR3 totals 13 residues.